Following are 27 T cell receptor beta chains from one sample sequenced in a study of shared clonotypes between healthy human individuals. Positive CCR7 selection of CD45RO-negative cells yielded the naive CD8 cells, and terminally differentiated effector memory CD45RA+ cells were excluded. Assay used: immunoSEQ multiplex PCR; TCRdb lists only in-frame clones, some missing. The profile shows about 750,000 clones, around 93% of them singletons. The sequenced material came from naive CD8+ T cells sorted from blood. The receptor source for this set is a man aged 30-40 years in good health.

This chain joins TRBV7-6 and TRBJ2-7, with 9 nucleotides matching TRBD2. V lost 5 bases and J lost 7; bases outside the gene matches: 12. The CDR3 is 15 residues long. The germline V gene encodes CDR1 SGHVS and CDR2 FNYEAQ. The CDR3 here is CASSTFSSSGDEQYF. The CDR3 DNA follows: TGTGCCAGCAGCACCTTCTCCTCTAGCGGGGATGAGCAGTACTTC. The entire variable domain, with the rest obtained from reference TRBV7-6 and TRBJ2-7, is as follows: GAGVSQSPRYKVTKRGQDVALRCDPISGHVSLYWYRQALGQGPEFLTYFNYEAQQDKSGLPNDRFSAERPEGSISTLTIQRTEQRDSAMYRCASSTFSSSGDEQYFGPGTRLTVT.

Of note for this clone: The same CDR3 can be traced to other DNA sequences in this sample. This chain connects TRBV7-9 to TRBJ2-3; the D gene is possibly TRBD1 (6 bases). Germline V gene lookup returns CDR1 SEHNR and CDR2 FQNEAQ (reference sequence). Trimming shortened V by 0 bases and J by 2 bases, and 9 bases separated the two germline ends. The CDR3 has 15 amino acids. The CDR3 nucleotides are TGTGCCAGCAGCTTAGCGCTGGGGGCCACAGATACGCAGTATTTT. It specifies CASSLALGATDTQYF.

The chain uses TRBV14 and TRBJ2-2, with D possibly matching TRBD1 (6 bases). The CDR3 length is 15 residues. Trimming pared 4 bases from V and 2 bases from J, leaving 11 bases between. The germline CDR1 and CDR2 sequences are SGHDN and FVKESK. This CDR3 reads CASSPVGTNTGELFF. The CDR3, as DNA: TGTGCCAGCAGCCCAGTTGGGACAAACACCGGGGAGCTGTTTTTT.

This rearrangement joins TRBV15 to TRBJ2-1; 11 positions match TRBD1. This CDR3 has 17 amino acids. Germline trimming cut 0 bases from V and 8 bases from J; bases unmatched to any gene: 9. Germline CDR1 is LNHNV and CDR2 is YYDKDF (reference sequence). Here the CDR3 reads CATSREGGTGGMDEQFF. In DNA form, the CDR3 reads TGTGCCACCAGCAGAGAGGGAGGGACAGGGGGGATGGATGAGCAGTTCTTC.

The gene calls are TRBV7-6 and TRBJ2-1; D may match TRBD1 or TRBD2 (5 bases each). Germline CDR1 and CDR2: SGHVS and FNYEAQ. V was clipped by 0 bases and J by 8 bases, with 14 bases between them. The CDR3 loop spans 15 amino acids. CDR3 nucleotides: TGTGCCAGCAGCTTAGCGGGACCATCTCCCCATGAGCAGTTCTTC. Protein product: CASSLAGPSPHEQFF.

The gene calls are TRBV11-2 and TRBJ2-7; no reliable D call. This CDR3 contains 12 residues. Germline loops: CDR1 SGHAT, CDR2 FQNNGV. The V end lost 5 bases, the J end lost 4 bases, and 9 bases lay between the germline ends. CDR3: CASSHSRYEQYF. CDR3 sequence (DNA): TGTGCCAGCAGCCACTCGAGGTACGAGCAGTACTTC. Full variable domain (remainder filled in from reference TRBV11-2 and TRBJ2-7): EAGVAQSPRYKIIEKRQSVAFWCNPISGHATLYWYQQILGQGPKLLIQFQNNGVVDDSQLPKDRFSAERLKGVDSTLKIQPAKLEDSAVYLCASSHSRYEQYFGPGTRLTVT.

This CDR3 is CASSVPGNTEAFF. CDR3 DNA: TGTGCCAGCAGCGTTCCGGGGAACACTGAAGCTTTCTTT. The chain uses TRBV9 and TRBJ1-1; D is unresolved. V was shortened by 2 bases and J by 1 base, with 6 bases between the two germline ends. Germline-derived CDR1 and CDR2 are SGDLS and YYNGEE. This CDR3 has 13 residues.

In nucleotides, the CDR3 is TGTGCCTGGAATTCCAACACTGAAGCTTTCTTT. This gives the protein CAWNSNTEAFF. V and J are TRBV30 and TRBJ1-1; D call uncertain. Germline CDR1 GTSNPN, CDR2 SVGIG (reference sequence). V was clipped by 4 bases and J by 2 bases, with 5 bases between them. The length of the CDR3 is 11 residues.

The chain recombines TRBV27 with TRBJ2-7; D tentatively fits TRBD1 or TRBD2 (5 bases each). Germline loops: CDR1 MNHEY, CDR2 SMNVEV (reference sequence). Trimming removed 5 bases from V and 5 bases from J, with 16 bases in between. This CDR3 is 14 amino acids long. The CDR3 loop reads CASSTPALGDEQYF. The CDR3 region has the DNA TGTGCCAGCAGTACTCCGGCCCTGGGGGACGAGCAGTACTTC.

This rearrangement joins TRBV7-2 to TRBJ2-7; no clear D gene. V dropped 1 base and J dropped 4 bases, with 8 bases sitting between them. The CDR3 contains 13 residues. Germline CDR1 and CDR2: SGHTA and FQGNSA. The CDR3 sequence: CASSLVPAYEQYF. Written as DNA, the CDR3 is TGTGCCAGCAGCTTAGTCCCGGCTTACGAGCAGTACTTC.

V usage is TRBV6-1 and J usage is TRBJ2-7; no clear D gene. V was trimmed by 4 bases and J by 3 bases, leaving 4 bases between them. This CDR3 is built from 11 residues. Germline loops: CDR1 MNHNS, CDR2 SASEGT. DNA of the CDR3: TGTGCCAGCAGTGCTTTCTACGAGCAGTACTTC. Residues: CASSAFYEQYF.

The chain links TRBV27 to TRBJ1-1, with a weak D call TRBD1 (6 bases). Germline V gene sequence: CDR1 MNHEY, CDR2 SMNVEV (reference sequence). The CDR3 consists of 13 residues. The V gene lost 6 bases and the J gene lost 1 base, with 9 bases spanning the gap. This chain's CDR3 is CASRPQGNTEAFF. CDR3 coding DNA: TGTGCCAGCAGACCACAGGGGAACACTGAAGCTTTCTTT.

This clone was observed once. J is TRBJ2-7 and V is TRBV28, with 8 bases fitting TRBD2. Germline CDR1 reads MDHEN; CDR2 reads SYDVKM. V gave up 5 bases and J gave up 4 bases; unmatched junction bases: 4. There are 13 residues in the CDR3. The CDR3 DNA sequence: TGTGCCAGCAGTGGCGGGAGGAGATACGAGCAGTACTTC. The encoded protein is CASSGGRRYEQYF.

The chain has TRBV27 and TRBJ2-1; unclear D gene. Germline V gene data show CDR1 as MNHEY and CDR2 as SMNVEV (reference sequence). This CDR3 is built from 14 residues. V was trimmed by 0 bases and J by 6 bases, leaving 9 bases between them. CDR3 coding DNA: TGTGCCAGCAGTTTATCTGCGACCGGCAATGAGCAGTTCTTC. This encodes CASSLSATGNEQFF.

As to this clone: The sample holds other DNA sequences that translate to the same CDR3. The chain uses TRBV7-9 and TRBJ2-1; D is ambiguous. Germline V CDR1 and CDR2: SEHNR, FQNEAQ (reference sequence). Trimming removed 4 bases at V and 5 bases at J, with 9 bases between. CDR3 length: 13 residues. DNA of the CDR3: TGTGCCAGCAGCTCAACAGAGAACAATGAGCAGTTCTTC. Its translation: CASSSTENNEQFF.

This rearrangement joins TRBV10-3 to TRBJ2-7; 8 positions agree with TRBD2. The CDR3 spans 16 residues. Germline V gene sequence: CDR1 ENHRY, CDR2 SYGVKD. The J segment lost 2 bases and the V segment lost 7 bases, leaving 13 bases of the junction unmatched. The CDR3 sequence: CAITGGVNRDPYEQYF. DNA for the CDR3: TGTGCCATCACCGGGGGGGTAAACCGGGATCCCTACGAGCAGTACTTC.

The chain links TRBV25-1 to TRBJ1-2; 7 positions agree with TRBD1. V dropped 4 bases and J dropped 1; count of bases not matched to a gene: 6. Germline lookup yields CDR1 MGHDK and CDR2 SYGVNS. This CDR3 region has 15 residues. Written as DNA, the CDR3 is TGTGCCAGCAGTGCTGGGACAGCAATTAACTATGGCTACACCTTC. Its protein product is CASSAGTAINYGYTF.

The rearrangement links TRBV29-1 to TRBJ2-7; perhaps TRBD2 as D (6 bases). Between the trimmed V and J ends, which lost 4 bases and 5 bases, there was a span of 12 bases. Germline values: CDR1 SQVTM, CDR2 ANQGSEA. CDR3 length: 12 residues. The CDR3 DNA follows: TGCAGCGTTGTGGGGGGAACTAACGAGCAGTACTTC. Its translation is CSVVGGTNEQYF.

V and J are TRBV19 and TRBJ2-1; 8 positions agree with TRBD1. This CDR3 contains 11 residues. From germline, CDR1 is LNHDA and CDR2 SQIVND (reference sequence). V was pared by 10 bases and J by 9 bases, with 5 bases of the junction left unmatched. As DNA, the CDR3 is TGTGCCACGACAGGGGTTGGTGAGCAGTTCTTC. Translated: CATTGVGEQFF. Variable domain in full (rest from reference TRBV19 and TRBJ2-1): DGGITQSPKYLFRKEGQNVTLSCEQNLNHDAMYWYRQDPGQGLRLIYYSQIVNDFQKGDIAEGYSVSREKKESFPLTVTSAQKNPTAFYLCATTGVGEQFFGPGTRLTVL.

V and J are TRBV5-1 and TRBJ1-1; a possible D gene is TRBD1 (5 bases). Germline lookup yields CDR1 SGHRS and CDR2 YFSETQ. The CDR3 has 16 residues. V was cut by 0 bases and J by 3 bases, with 15 bases left in between. CDR3 amino acids: CASSLAYGEGDTEAFF. The DNA of the CDR3 is TGCGCCAGCAGCTTGGCCTATGGAGAAGGGGACACTGAAGCTTTCTTT.

The chain employs TRBV7-2 and TRBJ2-1, with a tentative D call TRBD2 (5 bases). Germline CDR1 is SGHTA and CDR2 is FQGNSA. The germline V and J ends were trimmed by 2 bases and 5 bases, with 13 bases remaining between them. CDR3 length: 15 residues. CDR3 protein: CASSLQRPANNEQFF. CDR3 sequence (DNA): TGTGCCAGCAGCTTACAGCGGCCGGCTAACAATGAGCAGTTCTTC.

The J gene is TRBJ1-2, the V gene TRBV2; D is uncertain. This CDR3 is built from 12 residues. The V gene lost 7 bases and the J gene lost 3 bases, with 9 bases spanning the gap. CDR1 and CDR2 from the germline V gene are SNHLY and FYNNEI. In nucleotides, the CDR3 is TGTGCCAGCAAAATCGTGGACTATGGCTACACCTTC. Translating it yields CASKIVDYGYTF.

This clone appeared once. This chain joins TRBV9 and TRBJ2-7; D is perhaps TRBD2 (5 bases). The V and J ends lost 3 bases and 1 base respectively, with 14 bases between them. The V gene's germline CDR1 is SGDLS and CDR2 YYNGEE. The CDR3 loop spans 15 amino acids. For the CDR3, the DNA is TGTGCCAGCAGCGCCGACGGACTGGCGTCCTACGAGCAGTACTTC. Translated, it gives CASSADGLASYEQYF.

This chain joins TRBV29-1 and TRBJ2-1; D unclear. The CDR3 has 13 amino acids. Germline CDR1 reads SQVTM; CDR2 reads ANQGSEA. The germline V and J ends were trimmed by 5 bases and 5 bases, with 13 bases remaining between them. CDR3 protein: CSVLSRYDNEQFF. For the CDR3, the DNA is TGCAGCGTTCTATCCCGGTACGACAATGAGCAGTTCTTC.

In its sample, this clone was seen once. V and J are TRBV4-3 and TRBJ2-7; 10 positions match TRBD1. Germline V gene lookup returns CDR1 LGHNA and CDR2 YSLEER. With V trimmed by 5 bases and J by 4 bases, 8 bases remained unmatched. CDR3 length: 15 residues. CDR3 region: CASSVRQGAAYEQYF. DNA for the CDR3: TGCGCCAGCAGCGTCAGACAGGGGGCGGCATACGAGCAGTACTTC.

The chain joins TRBV5-1 to TRBJ2-1; D may be TRBD2 (6 bases). V was clipped by 0 bases and J by 6 bases, with 19 bases between them. The CDR3 runs to 17 residues. CDR1 is SGHRS and CDR2 is YFSETQ in the germline V gene. The CDR3 region has the DNA TGCGCCAGCAGCTTGGGAGGTTGGGTTTTGGGGGGCAATGAGCAGTTCTTC. This gives the protein CASSLGGWVLGGNEQFF.

The rearrangement joins TRBV7-8 to TRBJ1-4; 9 nucleotides agree with TRBD1. The CDR3 runs to 16 residues. The germline CDR1 and CDR2 sequences are SGHVS and FQNEAQ. Trimming at V came to 5 bases and at J to 4 bases, leaving 8 bases not matched to a gene. CDR3 nucleotide sequence: TGTGCCAGCAGCCCACATGGGACAGGGTTTAATGAAAAACTGTTTTTT. Translated, it gives CASSPHGTGFNEKLFF.